This T cell receptor beta chain was captured in a study of T-cell reconstitution after alpha-beta-depleted transplantation in children (dated by TCRdb to 2016 to 2017). Some background on the complete study: Using TCR repertoire profiling, the study quantitatively followed how T-cell immune reconstitution unfolded in children after TCRalphabeta/CD19-depleted allogeneic hematopoietic cell transplantation.

Trimming removed 6 bases from V and 3 bases from J, leaving 5 bases between the germline ends. For CDR1 and CDR2, the germline V gene lists MDHEN and SYDVKM. The CDR3 measures 12 amino acids from cysteine to phenylalanine. Solely the CDR3 DNA is kept, with 36 bases framed from the first base. As for this clonotype: Its antigen is not yet known. Base qualities are not recorded, but no much larger clone differs from it by a single base.

The sample's treatment or condition label, in plain terms: allogeneic hematopoietic cell transplantation with graft depleted of TCRalphabeta T cells and CD19 B cells. TCRalphabeta/CD19-depleted allogeneic hematopoietic cell grafts were given to the transplant recipients, all of whom were children. The protocol used for the library was PCR. TCRdb shows the sequencer as Illumina HiSeq 2500. TCR library preparation used molecular barcoding, with unique molecular identifiers applied to normalize quantification of the TCRbeta repertoire. TCRdb reworked the public reads: Q25 trimming with fastp, MiXCR clone assembly, productive beta chains retained. Identical CDR3 protein sequences are pooled into one entry, listed with their most common genes and DNA. The sample data list 55,000 to 65,000 distinct CDR3 sequences, and 44% of these were observed just once. The ten largest clones represent less than 98% of the sample.

Results and caveats for the whole study, not just this receptor: Over the following months the frequencies of hyperexpanded clones went down, and after one year T-cell counts and TCRbeta diversity were mostly credited to newly produced T cells. The high TCRbeta diversity at day 60 in some patients was ascribed to recipient T cells and intrathymic progenitors that had survived conditioning. The apparently early recovery of alphabetaT-cell counts about two months after transplant reportedly depended on only several hundred rapidly expanded clones that came from non-depleted graft cells.

This material consisted of PBMCs, mostly from graft donor cells, taken 360 days after TCRalphabeta/CD19-depleted stem cell transplant. The chain was built from TRBV28 and TRBJ2-2; no confident D gene assignment can be made. This clonotype originated in a male patient aged 10 to 17 who had a stem cell transplant for acute lymphoblastic leukemia, so the T cells may come from the graft donor. CDR3 sequence: CASRYYTGELFF. The DNA reads as follows: TGTGCCAGCAGATACTACACCGGGGAGCTGTTTTTT. The full variable domain, with segments outside the CDR3 supplied by the reference TRBV28 and TRBJ2-2 proteins, appears as DVKVTQSSRYLVKRTGEKVFLECVQDMDHENMFWYRQDPGLGLRLIYFSYDVKMKEKGDIPEGYSVSREKKERFSLILESASTNQTSMYLCASRYYTGELFFGEGSRLTVL.